One and the same sample provided the 13 T cell receptor beta chains below, sequenced in a study of tissue T cells after allogeneic stem cell transplantation. TCRdb keeps only in-frame clones here, not all; method: immunoSEQ multiplex PCR. This table has about 3,300 clones, about 80% appearing once. Steroid-refractory graft-versus-host disease after allogeneic hematopoietic cell transplant qualified adults for prospective research-autopsy enrollment. The source was small intestine tissue, collected at autopsy. The receptors were sampled from a male patient at least 60 years old with steroid-refractory graft-versus-host disease after an allogeneic stem cell transplant. Some T cells may be transferred from the graft donor.

The rearrangement links TRBV20-1 to TRBJ1-4; weak D call: TRBD1 (6 bases). V gave up 3 bases and J gave up 4 bases, with 12 bases separating them. The CDR3 is 14 amino acids. From germline, CDR1 is DFQATT and CDR2 SNEGSKA (reference sequence). The DNA for the CDR3 is TGCAGTGCTAGTATTTTACAGGGTAATGAAAAACTGTTTTTT. It yields the protein CSASILQGNEKLFF.

This chain uses TRBV5-6 with TRBJ1-2, with 7 bases aligning to TRBD1. CDR3 length: 15 residues. Germline values: CDR1 SGHDT, CDR2 YYEEEE. The junction had 12 bases not matched to a gene; V was cut back by 4 bases and J by 6 bases. CDR3 sequence (DNA): TGTGCCAGCAGCGCATCACTACAGGGGAGGGATGGCTACACCTTC. Translating gives CASSASLQGRDGYTF.

This clone has only one observation. The rearrangement joins TRBV6-6 to TRBJ1-5, with a possible D match to TRBD1 (6 bases). The CDR3 sequence is 13 residues long. CDR1 MNHNY and CDR2 SVGAGI come from the germline V gene (reference sequence). V was clipped by 6 bases and J by 7 bases, with 13 bases between them. CDR3 loop: CASRRQESQPQHF. The DNA for the CDR3 is TGTGCCAGCAGAAGACAGGAGTCCCAGCCCCAGCATTTT.

V is TRBV9 and J is TRBJ2-5; tentative D call: TRBD2 (5 bases). In germline, CDR1 is SGDLS, CDR2 YYNGEE. The V and J ends lost 4 bases and 5 bases respectively, with 18 bases between them. The CDR3 has 15 amino acids. The CDR3 loop reads CASSPTPQRGETQYF. The DNA for the CDR3 is TGTGCCAGCAGCCCCACACCCCAGAGAGGGGAGACCCAGTACTTC.

The genes are TRBV2 and TRBJ1-5; no reliable D call. The CDR3 runs 13 residues. Germline lookup yields CDR1 SNHLY and CDR2 FYNNEI. V was trimmed by 6 bases and J by 2 bases, leaving 8 bases between them. CDR3 sequence (DNA): TGTGCCAGCAGAAGATTCGGCAATCAGCCCCAGCATTTT. It encodes CASRRFGNQPQHF.

J is TRBJ1-1 and V is TRBV7-9; D is unresolved. CDR1 is SEHNR and CDR2 is FQNEAQ in the germline V gene (reference sequence). The CDR3 loop spans 13 amino acids. V was clipped by 2 bases and J by 11 bases, with 15 bases between them. CDR3 in DNA: TGTGCCAGCAGCTTATCCCCCCCCTTGGGGGCTTTCTTT. It specifies CASSLSPPLGAFF.

The chain combines TRBV19 with TRBJ2-1; D is perhaps TRBD2 (6 bases). Germline CDR1 reads LNHDA; CDR2 reads SQIVND (reference sequence). The CDR3 contains 13 residues. V was clipped by 7 bases and J by 3 bases, with 10 bases between them. As DNA, the CDR3 is TGTGCCAGTATCGGGACTTACTACAATGAGCAGTTCTTC. Amino acid sequence: CASIGTYYNEQFF.

This clone was picked up a small number of times. Written as DNA, the CDR3 is TGTGCCAGCAGCTTAGGACGGGGATACGAGCAGTACTTC. Translated: CASSLGRGYEQYF. The chain employs TRBV13 and TRBJ2-7; a weak D match, TRBD2 (5 bases). Germline CDR1 reads PRHDT; CDR2 reads FYEKMQ (reference sequence). This CDR3 region has 13 residues. Deletions cut 0 bases from V and 4 bases from J, with 7 bases between.

The CDR3 coding sequence is TGTGCCAGCAGCTTAGCTAGCGGGCCTACCTACGAGCAGTACTTC. As protein: CASSLASGPTYEQYF. This chain uses TRBV28 with TRBJ2-7; 8 bases fit TRBD2. With 6 bases clipped from V and 2 bases from J, the junction kept 9 bases outside the gene matches. The CDR3 runs 15 residues. Germline CDR1 MDHEN, CDR2 SYDVKM.

The chain carries TRBV3-1 (or the pseudogene TRBV3-2) and TRBJ1-6; the match to TRBD1 covers 11 bases. The length of the CDR3 is 16 residues. CDR1 is LGHDT, CDR2 YNNKEL, per germline (reference sequence). The J segment lost 7 bases and the V segment lost 4 bases, leaving 6 bases of the junction unmatched. CDR3 DNA sequence: TGTGCCAGCAGCCCCCGGGACAGGGGGGTGAATTCACCCCTCCACTTT. This sequence encodes CASSPRDRGVNSPLHF.

V is TRBV9 and J is TRBJ2-2; D is undetermined. CDR1 and CDR2 (germline): SGDLS, YYNGEE. V gave up 4 bases and J gave up 6 bases, with 19 bases separating them. The CDR3 is 16 amino acids. In DNA, the CDR3 is TGTGCCAGCAGCCTAGGATTTGATTATAGTGCCGGGGAGCTGTTTTTT. It is translated as CASSLGFDYSAGELFF.

This clone was seen a single time. The chain couples TRBV7-2 to TRBJ2-5; TRBD2 matches at 8 bases. V was pared by 2 bases and J by 5 bases, with 4 bases of the junction left unmatched. The CDR3 extends over 14 amino acids. CDR1 is SGHTA and CDR2 is FQGNSA in the germline V gene. CDR3 coding DNA: TGTGCCAGCAGCTTAACTAGCGGTCGGGAGACCCAGTACTTC. Translating gives CASSLTSGRETQYF. The full variable domain, with the rest looked up from reference TRBV7-2 and TRBJ2-5, is GAGVSQSPSNKVTEKGKDVELRCDPISGHTALYWYRQSLGQGLEFLIYFQGNSAPDKSGLPSDRFSAERTGGSVSTLTIQRTQQEDSAVYLCASSLTSGRETQYFGPGTRLLVL.

The chain combines TRBV29-1 with TRBJ2-3, with D uncertain. V was pared by 2 bases and J by 0 bases, with 9 bases between. This CDR3 has 14 residues. Germline CDR1 is SQVTM and CDR2 is ANQGSEA. This CDR3 is CSVESEFSTDTQYF. The DNA for the CDR3 is TGCAGCGTTGAATCCGAATTTAGCACAGATACGCAGTATTTT.